This is a list of T cell receptor beta chains from one sample in a study of siplizumab effects on memory and regulatory T cells. Sequencing used immunoSEQ multiplex PCR; TCRdb keeps in-frame clones, though not all of them. This table holds roughly 100,000 clones, 93% found once. The sequencing input was Tregs sorted from blood. The receptors come from a human donor in good health. Both conserved end residues are trimmed from each CDR3. The order of the fields is V gene, J gene, CDR3 protein.

>TRBV6-1|TRBJ1-2
ASSESRDGYT
>TRBV9|TRBJ2-1
ASSRQTSSYNEQF
>TRBV18|TRBJ2-7
ASSPLRSNEQY
>TRBV15|TRBJ2-1
ATSRGAGSYNEQF
>TRBV19|TRBJ2-1
ASSFLAGGNEQF
>TRBV2|TRBJ2-1
ASSEDQGGNEQF
>TRBV7-6|TRBJ2-1
ASSLEGTGAYNEQF
>TRBV4-1|TRBJ1-1
ASSQGTKNTEAF
>TRBV2|TRBJ2-7
ASSEEGQY
>TRBV6-5|TRBJ2-7
ASSPGRSEGEQY
>TRBV5-1|TRBJ2-5
ASGGETQY
>TRBV11-3|TRBJ2-6
ASSSRITSGANVLT
>TRBV30|TRBJ2-5
AWSVAGGLLYQETQY
>TRBV28|TRBJ2-5
ASSHSGTGFQETQY
>TRBV6-1|TRBJ1-6
ASSEAPQGNSPLH
>TRBV5-6|TRBJ2-1
ASSLTGAYNEQF
>TRBV6-6|TRBJ2-2
ASTPLGGVSGELF
>TRBV5-5|TRBJ1-1
ASSLGQLTEAF
>TRBV28|TRBJ2-7
ASSLIGLHEQY
>TRBV5-1|TRBJ2-3
ASSPGPSTDTQY
>TRBV4-2|TRBJ1-5
ASSQDSGTQH
>TRBV5-1|TRBJ1-1
ASSPQGGTEAF
>TRBV21-1|TRBJ2-7
ASSKCRCERYEQY
>TRBV11-3|TRBJ1-5
ASSAPGQGYSNQPQH
>TRBV5-6|TRBJ2-1
ASSWGNEQF
>TRBV9|TRBJ2-7
ASSASGLHYEQY
>TRBV6-5|TRBJ2-5
ASSYQGLAETQY
>TRBV5-1|TRBJ1-2
ASSPGSVEGYT
>TRBV2|TRBJ2-7
ATMRGTSSYEQY
>TRBV11-2|TRBJ1-5
ASSPHPGQPQH
>TRBV7-9|TRBJ2-3
ASSLGSQGTQY
>TRBV9|TRBJ1-2
ASSVDVGYGYT
>TRBV29-1|TRBJ2-3
SVLGLAGVTDTQY
>TRBV19|TRBJ1-1
ASSPTMNTEAF
>TRBV18|TRBJ1-3
ASSPPRGSFSGNTIY